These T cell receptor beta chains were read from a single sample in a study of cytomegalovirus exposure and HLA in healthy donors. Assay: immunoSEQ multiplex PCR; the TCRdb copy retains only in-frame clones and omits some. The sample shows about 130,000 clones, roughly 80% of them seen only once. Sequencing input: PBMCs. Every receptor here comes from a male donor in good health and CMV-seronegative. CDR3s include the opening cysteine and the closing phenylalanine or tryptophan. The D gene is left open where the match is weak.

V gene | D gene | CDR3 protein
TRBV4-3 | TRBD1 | CASSQASGQGYGYTF
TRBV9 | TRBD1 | CAGAQGAISSAREQFF
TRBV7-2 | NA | CASSLVGPSRNTGELFF
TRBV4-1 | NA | CASSQAWAGYNSPLHF
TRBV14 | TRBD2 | CASSSGTSGSSYNEQFF
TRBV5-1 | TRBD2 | CASSFRLAGVSYEQYF
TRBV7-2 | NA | CASSFNQGSYEQYF
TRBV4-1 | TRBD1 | CASSQVFGRDRGKMGTIQYF
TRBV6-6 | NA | CASKKSGQSSTDTQYF
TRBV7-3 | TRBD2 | CASSFSGRGSTDTQYF
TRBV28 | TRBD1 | CASRDRGHTGELFF
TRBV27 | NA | CARFKPTLNTEAFF
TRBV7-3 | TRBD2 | CASSLTSGGNNEQFF
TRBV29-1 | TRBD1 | CSVEDAGTDGNTIYF
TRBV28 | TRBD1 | CASSTEGQPRGSGPLHF
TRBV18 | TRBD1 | CASSPLLGQGFGGYTF
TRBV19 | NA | CANQYRGIRETQYF
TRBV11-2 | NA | CASSFGERQQETQYF
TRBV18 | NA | CASSPGQLNTEAFF
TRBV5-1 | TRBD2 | CASSPRTSGGRSSYEQYF
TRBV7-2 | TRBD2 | CASSQDRTSGMYEQYF
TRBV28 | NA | CASSFNRVLDGYTF
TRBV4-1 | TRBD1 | CASSQEEETGGAGANVLTF
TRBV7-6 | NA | CASRERAGQETQYF
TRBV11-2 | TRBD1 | CASSHGQGHYEQYF
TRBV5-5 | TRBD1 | CASSSTGGRNTEAFF
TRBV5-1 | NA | CASSLDLGRGYTF
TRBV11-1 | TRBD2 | CASRIAGGRHTQYF
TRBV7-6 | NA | CASSPDLGSGELGEQYF
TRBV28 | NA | CASSPTRTGDNEQFF
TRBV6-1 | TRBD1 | CASSEAPGQVFEQYF
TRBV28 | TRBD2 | CASSFMGGRRLETQYF
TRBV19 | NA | CASTNGQLNQPQHF
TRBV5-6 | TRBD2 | CASSSWTSGITDTQYF
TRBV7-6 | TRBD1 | CASSLVNRGNEQFF
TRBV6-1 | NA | CASSEPGSTDTQYF
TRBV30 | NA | CAWSKGVMVSYEQYF
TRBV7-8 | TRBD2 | CASSLGWERLAGGLHTDTQYF
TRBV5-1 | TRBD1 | CASRTGTANTGELFF
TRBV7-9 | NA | CASSLGQEEAFF
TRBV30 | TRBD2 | CAWSVDTSGGAMWNEQFF
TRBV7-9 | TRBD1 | CSSSSDRYNSPLHF
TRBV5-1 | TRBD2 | CASSLGLAGLNEQFF
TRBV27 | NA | CASSPGDTSYEQYF
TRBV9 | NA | CASSLSAGGPPTDTQYF
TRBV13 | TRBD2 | CASRSGGASGSNEQFF
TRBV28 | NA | CASSLAGNNQPQHF
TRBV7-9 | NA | CASSLVRGLDWRNSPLHF
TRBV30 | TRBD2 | CAWGRLAGDWVEQFF
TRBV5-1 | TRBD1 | CASRRRPGQGDEKLFF
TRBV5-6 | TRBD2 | CASSLGPSGKTDTQYF
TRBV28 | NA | CASSLSGPNQPQHF
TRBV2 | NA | CASYSSGVEQYF
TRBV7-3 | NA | CASRSSLLGGDEQFF
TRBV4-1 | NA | CASSQVGRGSDTQYF
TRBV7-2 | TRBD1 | CASSPGTGRMANEKLFF
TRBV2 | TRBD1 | CASSETGGATEAFF
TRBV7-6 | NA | CASSLADGGGTEAFF
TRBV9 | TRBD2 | CASSTRLAGGDTGELFF